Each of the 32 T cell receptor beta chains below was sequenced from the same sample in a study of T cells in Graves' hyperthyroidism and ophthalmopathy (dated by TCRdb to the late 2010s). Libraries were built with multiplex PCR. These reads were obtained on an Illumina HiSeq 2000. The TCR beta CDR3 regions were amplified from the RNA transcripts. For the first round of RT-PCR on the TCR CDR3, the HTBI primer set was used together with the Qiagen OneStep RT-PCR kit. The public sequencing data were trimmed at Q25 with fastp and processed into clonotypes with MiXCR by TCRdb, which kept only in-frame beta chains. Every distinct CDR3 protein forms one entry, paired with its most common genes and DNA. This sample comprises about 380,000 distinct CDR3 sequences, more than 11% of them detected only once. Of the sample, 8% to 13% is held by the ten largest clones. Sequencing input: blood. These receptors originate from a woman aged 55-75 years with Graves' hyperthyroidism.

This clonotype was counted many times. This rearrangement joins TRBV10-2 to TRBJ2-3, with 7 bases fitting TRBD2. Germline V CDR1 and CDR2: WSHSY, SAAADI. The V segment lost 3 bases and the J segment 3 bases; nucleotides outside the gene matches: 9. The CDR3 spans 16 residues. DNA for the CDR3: TGCGCCAGCAGTGAATCGACGGGAGGCGGTACAGATACGCAGTATTTT. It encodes CASSESTGGGTDTQYF.

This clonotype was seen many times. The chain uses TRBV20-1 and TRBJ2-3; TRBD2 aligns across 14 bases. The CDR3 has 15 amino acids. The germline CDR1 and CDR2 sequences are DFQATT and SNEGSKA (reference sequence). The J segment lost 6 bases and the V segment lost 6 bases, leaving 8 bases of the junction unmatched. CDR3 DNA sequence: TGCAGTGCCTCGGGACTAGCGGGAGTCGTTGATACGCAGTATTTT. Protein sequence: CSASGLAGVVDTQYF.

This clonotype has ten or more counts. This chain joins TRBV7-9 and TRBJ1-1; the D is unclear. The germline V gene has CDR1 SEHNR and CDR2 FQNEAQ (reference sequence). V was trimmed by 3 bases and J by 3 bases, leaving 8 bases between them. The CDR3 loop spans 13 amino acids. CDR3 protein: CASSFGEYTEAFF. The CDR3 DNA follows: TGTGCCAGCAGCTTTGGGGAGTACACTGAAGCTTTCTTT.

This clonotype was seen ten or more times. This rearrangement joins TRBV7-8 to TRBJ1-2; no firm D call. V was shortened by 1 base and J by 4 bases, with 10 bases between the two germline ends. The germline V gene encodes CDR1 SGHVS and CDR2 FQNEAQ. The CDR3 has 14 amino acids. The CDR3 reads CASSLGEMGYGYTF. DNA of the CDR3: TGTGCCAGCAGCTTAGGGGAAATGGGCTATGGCTACACCTTC.

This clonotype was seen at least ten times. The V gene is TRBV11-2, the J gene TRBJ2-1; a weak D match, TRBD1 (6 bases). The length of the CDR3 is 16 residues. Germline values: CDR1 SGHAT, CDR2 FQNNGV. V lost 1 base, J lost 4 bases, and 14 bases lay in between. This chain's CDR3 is CASSLGTGTTYNEQFF. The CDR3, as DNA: TGTGCCAGCAGCTTAGGAACGGGGACAACTTACAATGAGCAGTTCTTC.

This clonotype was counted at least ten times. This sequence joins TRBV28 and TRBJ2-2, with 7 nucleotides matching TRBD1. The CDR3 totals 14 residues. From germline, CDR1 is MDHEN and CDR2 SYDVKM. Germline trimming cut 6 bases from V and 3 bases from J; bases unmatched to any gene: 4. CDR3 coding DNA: TGTGCCAGCAGGTCCGGGACAGACACCGGGGAGCTGTTTTTT. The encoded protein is CASRSGTDTGELFF.

CDR3 residues: CASSTTAGVGEQYF. Written as DNA, the CDR3 is TGTGCCAGCAGCACAACGGCGGGGGTCGGCGAGCAGTACTTC. The chain employs TRBV9 and TRBJ2-7, with 7 positions matching TRBD2. In germline, CDR1 is SGDLS, CDR2 YYNGEE. The CDR3 contains 14 residues. V gave up 4 bases and J gave up 6 bases; unmatched junction bases: 10.

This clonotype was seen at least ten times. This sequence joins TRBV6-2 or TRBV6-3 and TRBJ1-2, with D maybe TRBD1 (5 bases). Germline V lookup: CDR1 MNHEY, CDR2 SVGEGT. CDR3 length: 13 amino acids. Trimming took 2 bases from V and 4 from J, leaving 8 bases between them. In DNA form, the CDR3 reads TGTGCCAGCAGTTACGCGGGGACCTATGGCTACACCTTC. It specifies CASSYAGTYGYTF.

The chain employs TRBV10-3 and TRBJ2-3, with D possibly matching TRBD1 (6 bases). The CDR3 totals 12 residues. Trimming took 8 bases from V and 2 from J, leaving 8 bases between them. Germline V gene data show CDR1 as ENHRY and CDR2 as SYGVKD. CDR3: CAIGQTTDTQYF. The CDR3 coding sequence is TGTGCCATCGGACAGACCACAGATACGCAGTATTTT.

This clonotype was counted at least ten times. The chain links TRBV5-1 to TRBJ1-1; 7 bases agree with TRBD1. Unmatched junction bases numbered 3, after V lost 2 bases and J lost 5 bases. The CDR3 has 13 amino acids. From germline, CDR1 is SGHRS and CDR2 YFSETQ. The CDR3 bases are TGCGCCAGCAGCTTCGACAGGGATACTGAAGCTTTCTTT. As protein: CASSFDRDTEAFF.

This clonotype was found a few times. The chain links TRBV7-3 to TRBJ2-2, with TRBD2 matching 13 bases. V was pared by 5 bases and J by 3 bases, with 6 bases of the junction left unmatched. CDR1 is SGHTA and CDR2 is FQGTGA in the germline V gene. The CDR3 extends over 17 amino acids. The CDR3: CASSVTSGRRDTGELFF. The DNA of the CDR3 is TGTGCCAGCAGCGTGACTAGCGGGAGGAGGGACACCGGGGAGCTGTTTTTT.

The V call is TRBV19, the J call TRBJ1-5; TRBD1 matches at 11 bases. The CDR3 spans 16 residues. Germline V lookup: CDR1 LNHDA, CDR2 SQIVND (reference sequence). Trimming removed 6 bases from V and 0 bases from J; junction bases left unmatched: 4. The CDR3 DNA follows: TGTGCCAGTAGCTGGACAGGGGGCGATAGCAATCAGCCCCAGCATTTT. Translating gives CASSWTGGDSNQPQHF. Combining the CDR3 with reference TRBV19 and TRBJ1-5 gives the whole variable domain DGGITQSPKYLFRKEGQNVTLSCEQNLNHDAMYWYRQDPGQGLRLIYYSQIVNDFQKGDIAEGYSVSREKKESFPLTVTSAQKNPTAFYLCASSWTGGDSNQPQHFGDGTRLSIL.

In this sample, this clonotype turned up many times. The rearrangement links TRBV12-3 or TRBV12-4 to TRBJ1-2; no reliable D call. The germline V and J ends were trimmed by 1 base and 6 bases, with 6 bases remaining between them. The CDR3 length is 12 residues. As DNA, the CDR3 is TGTGCCAGCAGTTTAGAAGGTCATGGCTACACCTTC. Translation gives CASSLEGHGYTF.

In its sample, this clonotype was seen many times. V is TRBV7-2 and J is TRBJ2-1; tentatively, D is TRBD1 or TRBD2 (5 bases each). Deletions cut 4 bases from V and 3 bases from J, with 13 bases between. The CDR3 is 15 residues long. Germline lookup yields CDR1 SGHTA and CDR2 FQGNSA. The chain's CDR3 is CASSWGRHGYNEQFF. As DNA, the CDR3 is TGTGCCAGCAGCTGGGGACGTCACGGCTACAATGAGCAGTTCTTC. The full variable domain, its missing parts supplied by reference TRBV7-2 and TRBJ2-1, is GAGVSQSPSNKVTEKGKDVELRCDPISGHTALYWYRQSLGQGLEFLIYFQGNSAPDKSGLPSDRFSAERTGGSVSTLTIQRTQQEDSAVYLCASSWGRHGYNEQFFGPGTRLTVL.

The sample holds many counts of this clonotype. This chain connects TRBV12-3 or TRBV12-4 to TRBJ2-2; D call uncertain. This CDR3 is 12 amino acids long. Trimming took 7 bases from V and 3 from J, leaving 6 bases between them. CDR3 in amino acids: CASNGDTGELFF. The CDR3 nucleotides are TGTGCCAGCAACGGCGACACCGGGGAGCTGTTTTTT.

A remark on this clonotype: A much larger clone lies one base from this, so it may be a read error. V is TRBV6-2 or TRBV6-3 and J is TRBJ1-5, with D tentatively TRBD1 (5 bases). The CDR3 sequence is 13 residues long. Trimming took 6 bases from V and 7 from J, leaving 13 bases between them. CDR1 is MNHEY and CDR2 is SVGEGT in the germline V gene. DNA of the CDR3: TGTGCCAGCAGAAGGGACGGTTACCAGCCCCAGCATTTT. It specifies CASRRDGYQPQHF.

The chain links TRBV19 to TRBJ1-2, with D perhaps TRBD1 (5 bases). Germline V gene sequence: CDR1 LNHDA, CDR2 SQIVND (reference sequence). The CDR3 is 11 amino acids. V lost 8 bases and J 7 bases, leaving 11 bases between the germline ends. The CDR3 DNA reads TGTGCCAGTCGATACCAGGGTGGCTACACCTTC. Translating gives CASRYQGGYTF.

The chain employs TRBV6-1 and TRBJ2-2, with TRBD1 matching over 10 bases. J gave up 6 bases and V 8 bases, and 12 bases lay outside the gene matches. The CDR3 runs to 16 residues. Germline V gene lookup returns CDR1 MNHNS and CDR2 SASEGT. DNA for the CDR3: TGTGCCAGCGGAACCCCGGCGGACAGGGGGGCCGGGGAGCTGTTTTTT. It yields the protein CASGTPADRGAGELFF.

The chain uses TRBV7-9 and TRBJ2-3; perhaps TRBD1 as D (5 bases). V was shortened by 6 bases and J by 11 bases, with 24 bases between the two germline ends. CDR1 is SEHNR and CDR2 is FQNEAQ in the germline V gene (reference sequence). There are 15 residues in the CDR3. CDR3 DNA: TGTGCCAGCAGTTCTCCGACTCGGCCGTTAGGGGAGCAGTATTTT. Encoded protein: CASSSPTRPLGEQYF.

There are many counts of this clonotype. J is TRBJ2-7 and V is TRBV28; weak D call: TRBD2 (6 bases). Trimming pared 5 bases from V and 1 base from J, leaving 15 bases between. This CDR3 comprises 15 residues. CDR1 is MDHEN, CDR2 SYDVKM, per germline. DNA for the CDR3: TGTGCCAGCAGTCGATACCCGGAGGGTTCCTACGAGCAGTACTTC. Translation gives CASSRYPEGSYEQYF.

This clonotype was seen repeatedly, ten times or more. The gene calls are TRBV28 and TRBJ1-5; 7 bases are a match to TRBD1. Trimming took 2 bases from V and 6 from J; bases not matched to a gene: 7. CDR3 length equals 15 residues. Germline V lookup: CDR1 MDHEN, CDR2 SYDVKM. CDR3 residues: CASSLAGGLIQPQHF. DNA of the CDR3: TGTGCCAGCAGTTTAGCAGGGGGGTTGATTCAGCCCCAGCATTTT.

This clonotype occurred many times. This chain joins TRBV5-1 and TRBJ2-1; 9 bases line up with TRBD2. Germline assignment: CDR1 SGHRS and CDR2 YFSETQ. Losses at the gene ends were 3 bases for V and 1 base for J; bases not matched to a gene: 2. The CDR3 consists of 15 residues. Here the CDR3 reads CASSSTSGSYNEQFF. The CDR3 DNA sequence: TGCGCCAGCAGCTCGACTAGCGGTTCCTACAATGAGCAGTTCTTC.

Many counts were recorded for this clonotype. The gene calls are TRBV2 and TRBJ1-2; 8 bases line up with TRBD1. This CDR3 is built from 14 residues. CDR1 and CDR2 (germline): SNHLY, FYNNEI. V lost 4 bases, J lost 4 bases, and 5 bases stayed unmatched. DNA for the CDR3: TGTGCCAGCAGTGTTGCAGGGGGCACCTATGGCTACACCTTC. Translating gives CASSVAGGTYGYTF.

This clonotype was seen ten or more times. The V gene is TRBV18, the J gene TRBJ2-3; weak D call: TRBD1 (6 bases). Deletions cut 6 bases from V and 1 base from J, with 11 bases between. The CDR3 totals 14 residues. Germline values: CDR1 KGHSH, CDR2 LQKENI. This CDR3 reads CASSRRQGTDTQYF. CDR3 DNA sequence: TGTGCCAGCTCTCGGAGACAGGGCACAGATACGCAGTATTTT.

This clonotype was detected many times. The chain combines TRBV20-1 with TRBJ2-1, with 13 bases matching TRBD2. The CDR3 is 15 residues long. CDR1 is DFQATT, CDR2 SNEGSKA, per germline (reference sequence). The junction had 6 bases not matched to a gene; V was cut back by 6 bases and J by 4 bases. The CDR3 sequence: CSAVTSGRAYNEQFF. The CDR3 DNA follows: TGCAGTGCAGTAACTAGCGGGAGGGCTTACAATGAGCAGTTCTTC.

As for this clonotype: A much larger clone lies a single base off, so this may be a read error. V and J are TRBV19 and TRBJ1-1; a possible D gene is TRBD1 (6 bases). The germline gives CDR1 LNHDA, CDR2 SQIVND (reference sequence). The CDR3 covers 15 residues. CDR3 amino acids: CASSIDLWGQPETFF. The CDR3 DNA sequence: TGTGCCAGTAGTATAGATCTTTGGGGGCAGCCTGAAACTTTCTTT.

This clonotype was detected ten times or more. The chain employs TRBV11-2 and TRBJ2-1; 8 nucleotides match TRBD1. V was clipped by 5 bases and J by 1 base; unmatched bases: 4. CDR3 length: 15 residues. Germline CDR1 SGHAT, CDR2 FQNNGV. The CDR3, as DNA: TGTGCCAGCAGCCGTGACAGGGGATCCTACAATGAGCAGTTCTTC. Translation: CASSRDRGSYNEQFF.

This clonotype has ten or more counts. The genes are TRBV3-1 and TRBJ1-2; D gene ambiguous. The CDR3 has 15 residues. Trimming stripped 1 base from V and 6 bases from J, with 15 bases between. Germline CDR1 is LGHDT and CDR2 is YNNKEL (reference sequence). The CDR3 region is CASSQAFTASHGYTF. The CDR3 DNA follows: TGTGCCAGCAGCCAAGCCTTCACGGCTTCCCATGGCTACACCTTC.

CDR3 in amino acids: CASSQDISGVYNEQFF. CDR3 sequence (DNA): TGCGCCAGCAGCCAAGATATTAGCGGGGTTTACAATGAGCAGTTCTTC. The chain uses TRBV4-1 and TRBJ2-1, with TRBD2 matching over 8 bases. V shed 0 bases and J 4 bases; nucleotides not matched to a gene: 5. Germline V CDR1 and CDR2: MGHRA, YSYEKL. This CDR3 is built from 16 residues.

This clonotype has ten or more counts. Written as DNA, the CDR3 is TGTGCCATCAGTGGTACAGGGGGCGAGAAGACCCAGTACTTC. Residues: CAISGTGGEKTQYF. The chain is built from TRBV10-3 and TRBJ2-5; 9 bases map to TRBD1. Germline V gene sequence: CDR1 ENHRY, CDR2 SYGVKD. This CDR3 comprises 14 residues. Losses at the gene ends were 4 bases for V and 6 bases for J; bases not matched to a gene: 6.

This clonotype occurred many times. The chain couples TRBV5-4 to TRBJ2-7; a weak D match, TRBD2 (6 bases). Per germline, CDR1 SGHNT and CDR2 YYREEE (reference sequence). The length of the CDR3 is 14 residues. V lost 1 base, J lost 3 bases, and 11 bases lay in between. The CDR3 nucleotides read TGTGCCAGCAGCTTGTTCGGGGGATACTACGAGCAGTACTTC. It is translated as CASSLFGGYYEQYF.

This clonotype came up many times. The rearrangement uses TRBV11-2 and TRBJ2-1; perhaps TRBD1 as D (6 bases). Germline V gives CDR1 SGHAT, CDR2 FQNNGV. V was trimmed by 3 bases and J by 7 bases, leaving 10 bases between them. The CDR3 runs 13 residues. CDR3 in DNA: TGTGCCAGCAGCTTCGGGACACAAAATGAGCAGTTCTTC. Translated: CASSFGTQNEQFF.